These 17 T cell receptor beta chains came from one sample sequenced in a study of response to subunit inactivated influenza vaccine (dated by TCRdb to 2016 to 2019). Receptors were amplified or captured by RT-PCR. Sequenced using an Illumina HiSeq 2500. TCRdb took the public reads, trimmed them with fastp at Q25, ran MiXCR for clone calling and kept in-frame beta chains. Rows matching on CDR3 protein sequence are summarized as one entry with the most common DNA and genes. The sample table lists about 170,000 distinct CDR3 sequences, more than 10% of them with a count of one. The ten largest clones take up around 28% of the sample. The sample was also linked to a second study, of T cells expressing NK-cell markers. Drawing on the second study: 5'RACE template switching, by which a universal primer site and unique molecular identifiers were added, was used to make TCR beta cDNA libraries.

Specimen: CD8+ T cells sorted from PBMCs, collected about 12 days after vaccination. These TCRs come from a man in his fifties or sixties who received an inactivated influenza vaccine. Donor details come from another sample of the same person, matched by shared clones.

CDR3 loop: CATSRKGQNGEQFF. In DNA form, the CDR3 reads TGTGCCACCAGCAGAAAAGGACAGAACGGTGAGCAGTTCTTC. The chain combines TRBV15 with TRBJ2-1; a weak D match, TRBD1 (6 bases). V lost 2 bases, J lost 9 bases, and 14 bases lay in between. Looked up from germline, CDR1 is LNHNV and CDR2 is YYDKDF (reference sequence). The CDR3 length is 14 residues.

This clonotype has a handful of counts. This chain links TRBV11-2 with TRBJ2-7; 9 bases match TRBD2. V gave up 3 bases and J gave up 2 bases; unmatched junction bases: 5. In germline, CDR1 is SGHAT, CDR2 FQNNGV. There are 15 residues in the CDR3. The CDR3 here is CASSLSSGSPYEQYF. The CDR3 DNA reads TGTGCCAGCAGCTTGAGTAGCGGGAGTCCCTACGAGCAGTACTTC. Full variable domain (remainder filled in from reference TRBV11-2 and TRBJ2-7): EAGVAQSPRYKIIEKRQSVAFWCNPISGHATLYWYQQILGQGPKLLIQFQNNGVVDDSQLPKDRFSAERLKGVDSTLKIQPAKLEDSAVYLCASSLSSGSPYEQYFGPGTRLTVT.

V is TRBV6-2 or TRBV6-3 and J is TRBJ2-1, with 10 positions matching TRBD2. The V gene's germline CDR1 is MNHEY and CDR2 SVGEGT. The V gene end was trimmed by 5 bases and the J gene end by 2 bases; junction bases not matched to a gene: 6. The CDR3 length is 16 residues. This CDR3 reads CASSRTSGATYNEQFF. CDR3 DNA sequence: TGTGCCAGCAGTCGGACTAGCGGAGCCACCTACAATGAGCAGTTCTTC.

The chain links TRBV27 to TRBJ2-7; 7 bases line up with TRBD2. This CDR3 spans 14 amino acids. V shed 7 bases, J shed 3 bases, and the junction held 9 bases outside the gene matches. Germline V CDR1 and CDR2: MNHEY, SMNVEV (reference sequence). CDR3 protein: CASMRLAENYEQYF. The CDR3 bases are TGTGCCAGCATGAGGCTAGCGGAGAACTACGAGCAGTACTTC.

This clonotype was seen more than once but under ten times. The V gene is TRBV20-1, the J gene TRBJ2-7, with D perhaps matching TRBD1 or TRBD2 (6 bases each). The V end was cut by 1 base, the J end by 6 bases, with 13 bases between. This CDR3 has 13 residues. Per germline, CDR1 DFQATT and CDR2 SNEGSKA (reference sequence). CDR3 amino acids: CSARVGGLGEQYF. CDR3 in DNA: TGCAGTGCTAGAGTAGGGGGGCTAGGCGAGCAGTACTTC.

The V call is TRBV4-3, the J call TRBJ2-7; 7 nucleotides match TRBD1. Germline assignment: CDR1 LGHNA and CDR2 YSLEER. Trimming took 0 bases from V and 2 from J; bases not matched to a gene: 4. CDR3 size: 15 residues. CDR3 residues: CASSQEITGAYEQYF. CDR3 nucleotide sequence: TGCGCCAGCAGCCAAGAGATTACAGGGGCCTACGAGCAGTACTTC.

This clonotype was recorded many times. The chain links TRBV7-9 to TRBJ2-3; no clear D gene. The CDR3 runs to 11 residues. V was clipped by 6 bases and J by 5 bases, with 6 bases between them. Germline V gene lookup returns CDR1 SEHNR and CDR2 FQNEAQ (reference sequence). The CDR3 protein is CASRVRDTQYF. The CDR3 nucleotides are TGTGCCAGCAGGGTAAGAGATACGCAGTATTTT.

Comments on this clonotype: At one end the junction does not follow the germline gene, possibly because of a read error. The gene calls are TRBV6-6 and TRBJ2-7, with D possibly being TRBD2 (5 bases). CDR1 MNHNY and CDR2 SVGAGI come from the germline V gene (reference sequence). This CDR3 is 13 amino acids long. CDR3 sequence reads: CACSYSGLYEQYF. The CDR3 region has the DNA TGTGCCTGCAGTTACTCAGGACTCTACGAGCAGTACTTC.

The chain recombines TRBV12-3 or TRBV12-4 with TRBJ2-3; TRBD2 aligns across 9 bases. J gave up 4 bases and V 3 bases, and 2 bases lay outside the gene matches. CDR3 size: 14 residues. CDR3 bases: TGTGCCAGCAGTTTGCGGGGGGGCGCAGATACGCAGTATTTT. Amino acid sequence: CASSLRGGADTQYF.

J is TRBJ2-1 and V is TRBV20-1, with 7 bases identical to TRBD2. J lost 3 bases, V lost 3 bases, and 11 bases had no gene match. CDR1 and CDR2 (germline): DFQATT, SNEGSKA (reference sequence). The CDR3 contains 16 residues. CDR3 in DNA: TGCAGTGCTAGCCCCTCGGCGGGAGCATACTACAATGAGCAGTTCTTC. It is translated as CSASPSAGAYYNEQFF.

There are a few counts of this clonotype. The chain uses TRBV27 and TRBJ1-5; 7 nucleotides agree with TRBD1. CDR3 size: 15 residues. Per the germline V gene, CDR1 is MNHEY and CDR2 is SMNVEV (reference sequence). Trimming cost V 4 bases and J 6 bases; bases outside gene matches: 9. The CDR3 reads CASSSGTRGVQPQHF. Here the CDR3 DNA reads TGTGCCAGCAGTTCCGGGACCAGGGGGGTTCAGCCCCAGCATTTT.

This chain uses TRBV5-1 with TRBJ1-2; D is unresolved. The germline V and J ends were trimmed by 0 bases and 3 bases, with 15 bases remaining between them. Per germline, CDR1 SGHRS and CDR2 YFSETQ. The CDR3 runs to 16 residues. CDR3 coding DNA: TGCGCCAGCAGCTTGGAACTCGCAGGCATTCACTATGGCTACACCTTC. Protein: CASSLELAGIHYGYTF.

This clonotype came up a few times. The V gene is TRBV7-6, the J gene TRBJ2-3, with a tentative D call TRBD2 (6 bases). The CDR3 extends over 15 amino acids. Germline lookup yields CDR1 SGHVS and CDR2 FNYEAQ. V lost 7 bases and J 3 bases, leaving 17 bases between the germline ends. CDR3 DNA sequence: TGTGCCAGCACCCCAGCCGGGGGTAGGACAGATACGCAGTATTTT. Translated: CASTPAGGRTDTQYF.

J is TRBJ2-4 and V is TRBV21-1; no check of the table's D call, TRBD1, against the DNA was made. TRBV21-1 is an annotated pseudogene. CDR3 length equals 16 residues. DNA of the CDR3: TGTGCCAGCAGCAAGAAAACAGGATTAGCCAAAAACATTCAGTACTTC. This sequence encodes CASSKKTGLAKNIQYF.

This clonotype showed up just a few times. The V gene is TRBV7-9, the J gene TRBJ1-5; perhaps TRBD1 as D (6 bases). Looked up from germline, CDR1 is SEHNR and CDR2 is FQNEAQ (reference sequence). The CDR3 covers 12 residues. V was trimmed by 8 bases and J by 2 bases, leaving 7 bases between them. The CDR3 sequence is CASRTGNQPQHF. CDR3 coding DNA: TGTGCCAGCCGGACAGGCAATCAGCCCCAGCATTTT. Full variable domain (missing parts from reference TRBV7-9 and TRBJ1-5): DTGVSQNPRHKITKRGQNVTFRCDPISEHNRLYWYRQTLGQGPEFLTYFQNEAQLEKSRLLSDRFSAERPKGSFSTLEIQRTEQGDSAMYLCASRTGNQPQHFGDGTRLSIL.

Ten or more counts support this clonotype. This chain joins TRBV10-3 and TRBJ2-7; possible D gene TRBD2, 6 bases. There are 14 residues in the CDR3. Germline CDR1 and CDR2: ENHRY and SYGVKD. V lost 7 bases and J 1 base, leaving 14 bases between the germline ends. Written as DNA, the CDR3 is TGTGCCATCACCCATGATAGCGGATCCTACGAGCAGTACTTC. This sequence encodes CAITHDSGSYEQYF.

The chain joins TRBV4-2 to TRBJ2-2; maybe TRBD1 (7 bases). This CDR3 has 14 amino acids. Per the germline V gene, CDR1 is LGHNA and CDR2 is YNFKEQ. Trimming left V 4 bases short and J 9 bases short, with 15 bases between. The CDR3 reads CASSRGDSERELFF. Here the CDR3 DNA reads TGTGCCAGCAGCCGCGGGGACAGCGAAAGGGAGCTGTTTTTT.